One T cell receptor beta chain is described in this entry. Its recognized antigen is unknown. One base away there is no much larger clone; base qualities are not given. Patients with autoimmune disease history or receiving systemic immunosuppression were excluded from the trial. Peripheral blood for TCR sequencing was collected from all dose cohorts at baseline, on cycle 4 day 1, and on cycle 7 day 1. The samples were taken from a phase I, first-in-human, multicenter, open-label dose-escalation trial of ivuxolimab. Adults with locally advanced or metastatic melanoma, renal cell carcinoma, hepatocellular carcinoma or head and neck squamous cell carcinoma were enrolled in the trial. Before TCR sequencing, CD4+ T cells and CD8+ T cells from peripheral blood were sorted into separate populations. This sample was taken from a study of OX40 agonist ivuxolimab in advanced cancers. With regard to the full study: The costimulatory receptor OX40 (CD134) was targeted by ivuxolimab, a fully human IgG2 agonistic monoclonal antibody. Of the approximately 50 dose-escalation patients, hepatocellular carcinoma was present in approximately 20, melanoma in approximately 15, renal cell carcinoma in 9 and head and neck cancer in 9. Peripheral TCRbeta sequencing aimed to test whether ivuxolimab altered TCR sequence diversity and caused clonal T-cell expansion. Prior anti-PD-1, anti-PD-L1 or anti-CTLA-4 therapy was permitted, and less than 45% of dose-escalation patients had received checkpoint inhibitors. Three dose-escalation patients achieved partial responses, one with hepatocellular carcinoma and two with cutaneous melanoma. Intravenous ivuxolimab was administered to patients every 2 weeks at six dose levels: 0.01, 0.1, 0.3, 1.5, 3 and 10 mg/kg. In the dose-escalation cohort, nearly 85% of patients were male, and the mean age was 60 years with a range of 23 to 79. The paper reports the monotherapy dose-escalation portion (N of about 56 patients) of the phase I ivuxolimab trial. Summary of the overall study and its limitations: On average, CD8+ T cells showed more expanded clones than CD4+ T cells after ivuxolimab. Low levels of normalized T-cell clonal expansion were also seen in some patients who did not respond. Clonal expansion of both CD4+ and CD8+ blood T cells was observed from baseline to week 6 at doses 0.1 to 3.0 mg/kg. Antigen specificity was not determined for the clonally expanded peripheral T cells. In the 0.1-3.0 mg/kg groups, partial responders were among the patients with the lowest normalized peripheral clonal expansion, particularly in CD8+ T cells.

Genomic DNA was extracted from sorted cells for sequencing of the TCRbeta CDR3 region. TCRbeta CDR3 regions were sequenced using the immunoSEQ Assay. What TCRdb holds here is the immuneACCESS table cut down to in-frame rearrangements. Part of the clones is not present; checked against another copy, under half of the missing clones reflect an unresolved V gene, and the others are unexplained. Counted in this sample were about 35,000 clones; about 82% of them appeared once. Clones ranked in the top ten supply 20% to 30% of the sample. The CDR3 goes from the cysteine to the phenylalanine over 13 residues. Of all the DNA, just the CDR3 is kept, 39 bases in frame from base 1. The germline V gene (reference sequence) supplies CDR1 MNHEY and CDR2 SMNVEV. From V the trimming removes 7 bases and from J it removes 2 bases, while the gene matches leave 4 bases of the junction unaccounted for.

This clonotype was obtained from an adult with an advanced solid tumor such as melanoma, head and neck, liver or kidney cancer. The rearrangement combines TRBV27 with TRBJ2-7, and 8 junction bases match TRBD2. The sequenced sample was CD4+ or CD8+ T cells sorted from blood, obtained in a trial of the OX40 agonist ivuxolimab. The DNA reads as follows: TGTGCCAGCACCCCGGGGGGGACCTACGAGCAGTACTTC. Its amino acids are CASTPGGTYEQYF.